This TCR beta chain was captured by sequencing in a study of tumor-infiltrating lymphocytes in primary liver carcinoma. Background on the study: The neoplasms were of stage T1-T3 N0M0, with dimensions of about 4.2 to 10 cm across.

Unsorted bulk tissue, roughly 20-32 mg of it, served as the source for co-extraction of RNA and DNA. Starting material of roughly 550 ng total RNA yielded TCR beta cDNA via a constant-region primer. Three nested multiplex PCR rounds of slightly modified ARM-PCR generated TCR beta libraries. The two initial PCR rounds, ten to eleven cycles each, used TRBV1-TRBV30 forward and C-beta reverse primers. TCRdb re-called the multiplex PCR reads through MiXCR, storing one row per CDR3 protein. The data show more than 45,000 distinct CDR3 sequences, over 65% seen once. With termini counted, the CDR3 has 13 amino acids. Germline CDR1 SGHAT, CDR2 FQNNGV. General study results and limits: Overlap between tumor regions exceeded overlap of tumor with adjacent tissue or blood. Tumors significantly exceeded blood in top-250-clone fraction (p = 0.039).

About this clonotype: The antigen is not known. The CDR3 end shows no conserved phenylalanine or tryptophan, and so a read error is likely. It is unclear where the CDR3 begins or ends on the DNA, so no DNA is shown, and the CDR3 is as TCRdb lists it.

What was sequenced was liver tumor tissue from sampling region 3. Noted subset: tumor region T3, left-lateral pole. The sequence derives from a man aged 35 to 55 with primary liver carcinoma and hepatitis B virus infection. The V and J genes are TRBV11-2 and TRBJ1-1. The CDR3 region is CASSLVWRTEPFI.